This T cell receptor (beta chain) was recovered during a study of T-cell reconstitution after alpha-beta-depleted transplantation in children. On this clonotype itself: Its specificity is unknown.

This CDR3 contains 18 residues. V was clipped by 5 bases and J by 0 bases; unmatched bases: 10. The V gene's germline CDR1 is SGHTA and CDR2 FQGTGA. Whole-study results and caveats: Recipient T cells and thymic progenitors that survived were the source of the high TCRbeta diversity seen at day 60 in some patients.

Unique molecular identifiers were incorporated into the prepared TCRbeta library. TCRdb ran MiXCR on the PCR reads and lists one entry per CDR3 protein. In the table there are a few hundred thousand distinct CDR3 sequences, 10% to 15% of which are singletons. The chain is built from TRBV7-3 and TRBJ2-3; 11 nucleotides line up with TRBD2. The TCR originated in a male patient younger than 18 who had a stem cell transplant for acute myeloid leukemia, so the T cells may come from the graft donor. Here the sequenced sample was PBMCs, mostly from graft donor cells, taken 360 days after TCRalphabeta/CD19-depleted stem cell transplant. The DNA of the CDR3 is TGTGCCAGCAGCGTACTAGCGGGGGCCCCATCTAGCACAGATACGCAGTATTTT. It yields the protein CASSVLAGAPSSTDTQYF.